The 20 T cell receptor beta chains reported below all come from one sample, sequenced in a study of vaccination and CD4 T cells after COVID-19. The antigens for these receptors are not known. Sequencing of the DNA from cultured CD4+ T cells was carried out with the Oncomine TCR Beta short-read assay. TCRdb independently ran MiXCR on the PCR reads; one entry per CDR3 protein. The sample consists of 13,000 to 15,000 distinct CDR3 sequences, around 70% of them appearing once. Treatment: roughly 11-day PBMC culture with coronavirus spike peptide pools or control peptides (ViraFEST assay). Sequencing was done on a sample of CD4+ T cells from blood, cultured in vitro. The receptor set was obtained from a human donor who had recovered from COVID-19.

This clonotype appeared a single time. The chain combines TRBV2 with TRBJ1-1, with D maybe TRBD1 (5 bases). The V and J ends lost 8 bases and 6 bases respectively, with 16 bases between them. The CDR3 runs to 13 residues. Germline V gene sequence: CDR1 SNHLY, CDR2 FYNNEI. CDR3 nucleotides: TGTGCCAGCGGCGTGGGGCCGCTTTCTGAAGCTTTCTTT. Amino acid sequence: CASGVGPLSEAFF.

The genes are TRBV5-1 and TRBJ2-5; D is possibly TRBD1 (5 bases). Germline CDR1 reads SGHRS; CDR2 reads YFSETQ. V lost 0 bases, J lost 7 bases, and 7 bases lay in between. The CDR3 has 12 amino acids. For the CDR3, the DNA is TGCGCCAGCAGCTTGGGCCAGGGGACCCAGTACTTC. Its protein product is CASSLGQGTQYF.

V gene TRBV6-5 combines with J gene TRBJ2-2; D possibly uses TRBD1 or TRBD2 (6 bases each). This CDR3 is built from 17 residues. Germline-derived CDR1 and CDR2 are MNHEY and SVGAGI. V lost 1 base and J lost 1, with 13 bases in between. Written as DNA, the CDR3 is TGTGCCAGCAGTTACTTTGGAGGGACATGGAACACCGGGGAGCTGTTTTTT. Amino acids: CASSYFGGTWNTGELFF.

In its sample, this clonotype was seen a few times. This rearrangement joins TRBV20-1 to TRBJ2-1; TRBD2 matches 8 bases. The V segment lost 1 base and the J segment 4 bases; nucleotides outside the gene matches: 9. Germline lookup yields CDR1 DFQATT and CDR2 SNEGSKA (reference sequence). This CDR3 has 16 amino acids. The CDR3 DNA reads TGCAGTGCTAGAGGGGAAGGTAGCGGGGTTTACAATGAGCAGTTCTTC. Amino acids: CSARGEGSGVYNEQFF.

The genes are TRBV7-2 and TRBJ2-3; D unclear. CDR3 length: 15 residues. The germline CDR1 and CDR2 sequences are SGHTA and FQGNSA. V dropped 4 bases and J dropped 2 bases, with 13 bases sitting between them. CDR3 DNA: TGTGCCAGCAGCTCCCCCAGACCTAACACAGATACGCAGTATTTT. Protein: CASSSPRPNTDTQYF.

For the CDR3, the DNA is TGTGCCACCAGTGATTGGGGCAGCGGGGAGACCCAGTACTTC. Its translation is CATSDWGSGETQYF. The rearrangement uses TRBV24-1 and TRBJ2-5; perhaps TRBD2 as D (6 bases). V was cut by 2 bases and J by 5 bases, with 11 bases left in between. Germline CDR1 reads KGHDR; CDR2 reads SFDVKD. This CDR3 spans 14 amino acids.

This clonotype came up a few times. The CDR3 here is CASSPLSRDVGYTF. CDR3 DNA: TGTGCCAGCAGCCCATTGAGCAGGGACGTCGGCTACACCTTC. The chain carries TRBV11-2 and TRBJ1-2, with a weak D call TRBD1 (5 bases). Per germline, CDR1 SGHAT and CDR2 FQNNGV. The CDR3 covers 14 residues. V shed 5 bases and J shed 8 bases, with 18 bases lying between them.

The chain joins TRBV20-1 to TRBJ2-7; D remains ambiguous. There are 14 residues in the CDR3. V lost 4 bases and J lost 4, with 17 bases in between. Germline CDR1 is DFQATT and CDR2 is SNEGSKA (reference sequence). CDR3 DNA sequence: TGCAGTGCTATATCCCCAGGAGCAATTTACGAGCAGTACTTC. It is translated as CSAISPGAIYEQYF.

The CDR3 nucleotides are TGTGCCAGCAGTTATCAGGGTACCTACGAGCAGTACTTC. Its translation: CASSYQGTYEQYF. The chain joins TRBV6-5 to TRBJ2-7, with a tentative D call TRBD1 (5 bases). The germline V and J ends were trimmed by 3 bases and 2 bases, with 8 bases remaining between them. Germline V lookup: CDR1 MNHEY, CDR2 SVGAGI. The CDR3 is 13 residues long.

The V and J genes are TRBV7-6 and TRBJ2-7; maybe TRBD2 (5 bases). This CDR3 contains 13 residues. V dropped 2 bases and J dropped 2 bases, with 7 bases sitting between them. CDR1 is SGHVS and CDR2 is FNYEAQ in the germline V gene. CDR3 DNA: TGTGCCAGCAGCTTATCGGGGACCTACGAGCAGTACTTC. Encoded protein: CASSLSGTYEQYF.

The chain employs TRBV4-3 and TRBJ1-2; 10 nucleotides match TRBD1. The length of the CDR3 is 20 residues. Germline loops: CDR1 LGHNA, CDR2 YSLEER. V dropped 1 base and J dropped 5; count of bases not matched to a gene: 19. The CDR3 bases are TGCGCCAGCAGCCAAGCTAGGATGGTACCGGGACAGGGGCTCCGTTATGGCTACACCTTC. Protein: CASSQARMVPGQGLRYGYTF.

The genes are TRBV25-1 and TRBJ2-2; no clear D gene. The CDR3 loop spans 16 amino acids. Germline-derived CDR1 and CDR2 are MGHDK and SYGVNS. V was cut by 3 bases and J by 5 bases, with 16 bases left in between. CDR3 protein: CASSDSPSSGTGELFF. DNA of the CDR3: TGTGCCAGCAGTGATTCCCCCTCTTCTGGGACCGGGGAGCTGTTTTTT.

The CDR3 reads CASSSPDRAPNEQFF. As DNA, the CDR3 is TGTGCCAGCAGCTCCCCGGACAGGGCCCCGAATGAGCAGTTCTTC. The chain is built from TRBV5-4 and TRBJ2-1; 8 bases match TRBD1. The CDR3 is 15 residues long. V dropped 3 bases and J dropped 7; count of bases not matched to a gene: 9. The germline CDR1 and CDR2 sequences are SGHNT and YYREEE (reference sequence). The entire variable domain, with the rest obtained from reference TRBV5-4 and TRBJ2-1, is as follows: ETGVTQSPTHLIKTRGQQVTLRCSSQSGHNTVSWYQQALGQGPQFIFQYYREEENGRGNFPPRFSGLQFPNYSSELNVNALELDDSALYLCASSSPDRAPNEQFFGPGTRLTVL.

This chain joins TRBV9 and TRBJ1-1; D is ambiguous. The ends were cut back, 4 bases at V and 1 base at J, with 11 bases in the middle. This CDR3 has 14 residues. Germline V lookup: CDR1 SGDLS, CDR2 YYNGEE. The CDR3 DNA is TGTGCCAGCAGCCCTCGTGGAGGGAACACTGAAGCTTTCTTT. Its protein product is CASSPRGGNTEAFF.

The rearrangement links TRBV20-1 to TRBJ1-1, with TRBD1 as a possible D gene (6 bases). The CDR3 is made up of 12 amino acids. The germline V gene has CDR1 DFQATT and CDR2 SNEGSKA (reference sequence). Trimming removed 6 bases at V and 7 bases at J, with 15 bases between. The CDR3 coding sequence is TGCAGTGCGCACCGGGACACACATGAAGCTTTCTTT. It codes for CSAHRDTHEAFF.

The J gene is TRBJ2-2, the V gene TRBV19, with D uncertain. The CDR3 sequence is 17 residues long. With 8 bases removed from V and 0 bases from J, the gap between germline ends came to 19 bases. Germline-derived CDR1 and CDR2 are LNHDA and SQIVND (reference sequence). CDR3: CASEESGARTNTGELFF. CDR3 nucleotides: TGTGCCAGTGAGGAGTCGGGTGCGCGGACGAACACCGGGGAGCTGTTTTTT.

The chain employs TRBV29-1 and TRBJ2-7; possible D gene TRBD1, 5 bases. The CDR3 is made up of 14 amino acids. CDR1 SQVTM and CDR2 ANQGSEA come from the germline V gene. The V end lost 5 bases, the J end lost 1 base, and 15 bases lay between the germline ends. This CDR3 reads CSVLGQGRSYEQYF. CDR3 DNA: TGCAGCGTTTTAGGGCAGGGCCGATCCTACGAGCAGTACTTC.

The CDR3 DNA reads TGTGCCAGCAGTTATTCCTACGAAACCCAGTACTTC. Translated, it gives CASSYSYETQYF. This chain links TRBV6-2 or TRBV6-3 with TRBJ2-5; D gene ambiguous. V lost 3 bases, J lost 8 bases, and 10 bases lay in between. The CDR3 runs to 12 residues. Germline V gene lookup returns CDR1 MNHEY and CDR2 SVGEGT.

The chain recombines TRBV6-2 or TRBV6-3 with TRBJ1-1; D is undetermined. Trimming shortened V by 0 bases and J by 2 bases, and 10 bases separated the two germline ends. CDR1 is MNHEY, CDR2 SVGEGT, per germline. The CDR3 extends over 15 amino acids. This CDR3 is CASSYSSSRNTEAFF. The CDR3 nucleotides are TGTGCCAGCAGTTACTCGTCCTCCCGTAACACTGAAGCTTTCTTT.

The V call is TRBV7-8, the J call TRBJ1-6; D not certain. The V end was cut by 5 bases, the J end by 10 bases, with 18 bases between. The CDR3 has 15 amino acids. CDR1 is SGHVS, CDR2 FQNEAQ, per germline. The CDR3 DNA reads as TGTGCCAGCAGCACCCGGAAAGGGAAGGTATCACCCCTCCACTTT. This translates into CASSTRKGKVSPLHF.